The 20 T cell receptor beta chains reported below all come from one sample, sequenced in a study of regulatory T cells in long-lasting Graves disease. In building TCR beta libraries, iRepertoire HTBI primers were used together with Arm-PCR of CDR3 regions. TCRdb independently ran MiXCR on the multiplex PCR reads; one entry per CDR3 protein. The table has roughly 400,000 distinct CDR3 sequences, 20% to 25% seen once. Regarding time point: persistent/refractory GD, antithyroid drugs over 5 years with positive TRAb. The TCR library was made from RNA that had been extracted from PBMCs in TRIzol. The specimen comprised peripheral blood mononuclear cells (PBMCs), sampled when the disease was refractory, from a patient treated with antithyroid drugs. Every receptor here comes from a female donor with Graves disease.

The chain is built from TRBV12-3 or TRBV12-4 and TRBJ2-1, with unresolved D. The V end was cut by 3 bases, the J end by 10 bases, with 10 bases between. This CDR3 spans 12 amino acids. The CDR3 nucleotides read TGTGCCAGCAGTTTTAGTGCATGGGAGCAGTTCTTC. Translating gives CASSFSAWEQFF.

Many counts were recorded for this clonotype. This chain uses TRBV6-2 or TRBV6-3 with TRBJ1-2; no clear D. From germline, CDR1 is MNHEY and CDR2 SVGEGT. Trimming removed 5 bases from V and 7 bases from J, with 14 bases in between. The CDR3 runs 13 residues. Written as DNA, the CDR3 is TGTGCCAGCAGTGAATCTTCCAGCTTTGGCTACACCTTC. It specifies CASSESSSFGYTF.

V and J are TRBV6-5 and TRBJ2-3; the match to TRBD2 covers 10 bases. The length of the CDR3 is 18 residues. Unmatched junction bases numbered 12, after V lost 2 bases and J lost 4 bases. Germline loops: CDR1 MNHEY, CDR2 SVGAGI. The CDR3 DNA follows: TGTGCCAGCAGTTACAAGGCTAGCGGGAGTTTTTATCCAGATACGCAGTATTTT. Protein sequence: CASSYKASGSFYPDTQYF.

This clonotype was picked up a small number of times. The CDR3 protein is CASSETGTGDGQPQHF. The DNA of the CDR3 is TGTGCCAGTAGCGAGACCGGGACAGGGGATGGACAGCCCCAGCATTTT. J is TRBJ1-5 and V is TRBV19; 10 bases are shared with TRBD1. The CDR3 is made up of 16 amino acids. Losses at the gene ends were 6 bases for V and 7 bases for J; bases not matched to a gene: 12. CDR1 and CDR2 (germline): LNHDA, SQIVND (reference sequence). Supplemented by reference TRBV19 and TRBJ1-5, the full variable domain reads DGGITQSPKYLFRKEGQNVTLSCEQNLNHDAMYWYRQDPGQGLRLIYYSQIVNDFQKGDIAEGYSVSREKKESFPLTVTSAQKNPTAFYLCASSETGTGDGQPQHFGDGTRLSIL.

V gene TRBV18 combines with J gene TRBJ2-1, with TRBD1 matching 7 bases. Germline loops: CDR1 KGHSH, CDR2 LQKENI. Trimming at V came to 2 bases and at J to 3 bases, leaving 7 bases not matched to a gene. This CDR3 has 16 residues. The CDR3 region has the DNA TGTGCCAGCTCACCAAGACAGGGTGTGGACTACAATGAGCAGTTCTTC. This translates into CASSPRQGVDYNEQFF.

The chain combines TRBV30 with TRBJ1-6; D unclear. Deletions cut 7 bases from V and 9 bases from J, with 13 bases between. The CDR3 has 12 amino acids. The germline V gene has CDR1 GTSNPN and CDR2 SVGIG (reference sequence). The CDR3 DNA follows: TGTGCCTTGACCACTATGGGTTCACCCCTCCACTTT. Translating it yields CALTTMGSPLHF.

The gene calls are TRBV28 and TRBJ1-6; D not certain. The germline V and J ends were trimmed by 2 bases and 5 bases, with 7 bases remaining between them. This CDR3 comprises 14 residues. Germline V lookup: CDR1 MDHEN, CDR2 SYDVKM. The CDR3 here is CASSLAQNNSPLHF. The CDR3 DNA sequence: TGTGCCAGCAGTTTAGCCCAGAATAATTCACCCCTCCACTTT.

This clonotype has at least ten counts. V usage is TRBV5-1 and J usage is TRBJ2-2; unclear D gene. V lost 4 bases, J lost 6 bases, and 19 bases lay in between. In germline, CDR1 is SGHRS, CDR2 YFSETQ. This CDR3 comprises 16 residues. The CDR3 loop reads CASSPRAVGVPGELFF. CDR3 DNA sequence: TGCGCCAGCAGCCCACGGGCAGTTGGAGTTCCCGGGGAGCTGTTTTTT.

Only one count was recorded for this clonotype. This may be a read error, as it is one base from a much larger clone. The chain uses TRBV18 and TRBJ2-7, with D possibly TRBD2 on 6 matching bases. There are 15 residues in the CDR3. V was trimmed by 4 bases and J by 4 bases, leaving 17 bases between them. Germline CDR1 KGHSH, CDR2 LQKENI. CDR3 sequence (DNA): TGTGCCAGCTCACTAGGCTCTGGCGGGGCTTACGAGCAGTACTTC. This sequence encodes CASSLGSGGAYEQYF.

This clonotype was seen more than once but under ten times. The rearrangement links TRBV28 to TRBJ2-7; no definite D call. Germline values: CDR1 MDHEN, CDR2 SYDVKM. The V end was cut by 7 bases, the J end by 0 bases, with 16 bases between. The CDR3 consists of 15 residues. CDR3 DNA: TGTGCCAGCACTCAACATTTCGGCAGCTCCTACGAGCAGTACTTC. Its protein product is CASTQHFGSSYEQYF.

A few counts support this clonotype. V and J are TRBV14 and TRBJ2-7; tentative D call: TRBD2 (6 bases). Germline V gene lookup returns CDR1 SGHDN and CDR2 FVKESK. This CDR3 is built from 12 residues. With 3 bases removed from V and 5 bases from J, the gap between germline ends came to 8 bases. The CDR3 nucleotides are TGTGCCAGCAGCCATTGGGAGGACGAGCAGTACTTC. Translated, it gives CASSHWEDEQYF.

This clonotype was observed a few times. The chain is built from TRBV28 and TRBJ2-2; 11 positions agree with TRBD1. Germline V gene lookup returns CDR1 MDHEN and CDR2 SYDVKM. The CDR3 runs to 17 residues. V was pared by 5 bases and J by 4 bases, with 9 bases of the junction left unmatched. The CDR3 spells CASSPQAGTGGTGELFF. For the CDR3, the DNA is TGTGCCAGCAGTCCCCAGGCGGGGACAGGGGGCACCGGGGAGCTGTTTTTT. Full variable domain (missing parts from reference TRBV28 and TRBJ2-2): DVKVTQSSRYLVKRTGEKVFLECVQDMDHENMFWYRQDPGLGLRLIYFSYDVKMKEKGDIPEGYSVSREKKERFSLILESASTNQTSMYLCASSPQAGTGGTGELFFGEGSRLTVL.

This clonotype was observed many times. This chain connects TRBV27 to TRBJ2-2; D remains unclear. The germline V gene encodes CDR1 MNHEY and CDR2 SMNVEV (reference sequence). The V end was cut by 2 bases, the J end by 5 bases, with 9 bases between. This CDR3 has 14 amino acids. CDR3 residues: CASSLGSRTGELFF. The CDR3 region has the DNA TGTGCCAGCAGTTTAGGGTCGCGGACCGGGGAGCTGTTTTTT.

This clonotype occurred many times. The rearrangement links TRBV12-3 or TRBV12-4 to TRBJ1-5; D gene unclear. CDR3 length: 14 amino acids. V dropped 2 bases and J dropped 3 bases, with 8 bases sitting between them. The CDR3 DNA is TGTGCCAGCAGTTTAAGACAATCCAATCAGCCCCAGCATTTT. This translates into CASSLRQSNQPQHF.

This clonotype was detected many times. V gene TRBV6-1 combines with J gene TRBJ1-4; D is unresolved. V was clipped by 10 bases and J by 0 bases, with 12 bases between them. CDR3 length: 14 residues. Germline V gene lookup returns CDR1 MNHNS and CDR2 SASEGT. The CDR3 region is CAMSQSATNEKLFF. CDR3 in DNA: TGTGCCATGTCCCAGTCGGCAACTAATGAAAAACTGTTTTTT.

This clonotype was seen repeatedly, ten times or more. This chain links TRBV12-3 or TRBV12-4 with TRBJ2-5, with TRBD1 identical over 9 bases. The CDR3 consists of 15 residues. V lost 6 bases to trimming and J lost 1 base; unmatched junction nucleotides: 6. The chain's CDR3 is CASRRTGEGQETQYF. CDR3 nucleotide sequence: TGTGCCAGCAGACGGACAGGGGAAGGCCAAGAGACCCAGTACTTC.

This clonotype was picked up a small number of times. CDR3 protein: CASSSGRTEAFF. In DNA, the CDR3 is TGCGCCAGCAGCTCCGGGAGGACTGAAGCTTTCTTT. This sequence joins TRBV5-1 and TRBJ1-1; D is uncertain. Germline V gives CDR1 SGHRS, CDR2 YFSETQ. V lost 3 bases, J lost 5 bases, and 8 bases lay in between. This CDR3 has 12 residues.

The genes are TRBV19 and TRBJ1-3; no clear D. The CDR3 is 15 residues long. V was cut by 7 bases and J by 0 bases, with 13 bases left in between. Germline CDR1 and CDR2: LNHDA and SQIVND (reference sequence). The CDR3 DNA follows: TGTGCCAGTAAACTCAAAGGGAACTCTGGAAACACCATATATTTT. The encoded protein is CASKLKGNSGNTIYF.

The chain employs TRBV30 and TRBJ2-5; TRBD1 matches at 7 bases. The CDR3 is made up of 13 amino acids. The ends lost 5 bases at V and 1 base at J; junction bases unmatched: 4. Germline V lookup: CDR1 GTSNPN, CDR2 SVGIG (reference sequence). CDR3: CAWVRDSQETQYF. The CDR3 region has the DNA TGTGCCTGGGTTCGGGACAGCCAAGAGACCCAGTACTTC.

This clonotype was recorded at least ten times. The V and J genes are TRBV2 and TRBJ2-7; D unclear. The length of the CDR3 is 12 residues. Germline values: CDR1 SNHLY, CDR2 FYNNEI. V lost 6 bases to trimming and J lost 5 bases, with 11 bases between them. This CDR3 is CASRFRVHEQYF. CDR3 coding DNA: TGTGCCAGCAGATTTAGGGTCCACGAGCAGTACTTC.